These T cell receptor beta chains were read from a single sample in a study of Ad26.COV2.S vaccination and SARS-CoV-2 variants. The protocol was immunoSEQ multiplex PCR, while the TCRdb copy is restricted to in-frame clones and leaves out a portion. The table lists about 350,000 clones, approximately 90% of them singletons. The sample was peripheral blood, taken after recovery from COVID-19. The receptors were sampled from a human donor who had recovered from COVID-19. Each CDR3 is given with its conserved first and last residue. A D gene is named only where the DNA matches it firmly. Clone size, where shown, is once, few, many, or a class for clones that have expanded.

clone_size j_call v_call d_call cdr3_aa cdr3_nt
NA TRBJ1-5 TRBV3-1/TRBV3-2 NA CASSQTFGGAQPQHF TGTGCCAGCAGCCAGACATTCGGAGGGGCTCAGCCCCAGCATTTT
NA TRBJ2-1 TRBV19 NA CASQRSDAASYNEQFF TGTGCCAGTCAGCGGTCGGACGCCGCCTCCTACAATGAGCAGTTCTTC
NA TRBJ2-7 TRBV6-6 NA CASSSRQQDGEQYF TGTGCCAGCAGTTCCAGGCAACAGGACGGCGAGCAGTACTTC
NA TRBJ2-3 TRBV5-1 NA CASSLSTGRTDTQYF TGCGCCAGCAGCTTGTCTACAGGGCGCACAGATACGCAGTATTTT
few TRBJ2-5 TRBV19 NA CASSDQGLPETQYF TGTGCCAGTAGCGATCAGGGGCTCCCAGAGACCCAGTACTTC
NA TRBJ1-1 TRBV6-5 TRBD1 CASSPGGEAFF TGTGCCAGCAGTCCAGGGGGTGAAGCTTTCTTT
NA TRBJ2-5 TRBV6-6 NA CASSYSIQGLETQYF TGTGCCAGCAGTTACTCGATTCAGGGGTTGGAGACCCAGTACTTC
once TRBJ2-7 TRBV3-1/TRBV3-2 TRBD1 CASSQVRGGAYEQYF TGTGCCAGCAGCCAAGTAAGAGGGGGCGCCTACGAGCAGTACTTC
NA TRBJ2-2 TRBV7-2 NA CASSSRRAQPAHTGELFF TGTGCCAGCAGCTCCAGGCGGGCCCAACCTGCGCACACCGGGGAGCTGTTTTTT
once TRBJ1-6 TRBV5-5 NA CATTARGGSDSPLHF TGTGCCACCACAGCGAGGGGGGGTTCGGACTCACCCCTCCACTTT
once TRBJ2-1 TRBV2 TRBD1 CASTITGVNEQFF TGTGCCAGCACCATAACAGGGGTGAATGAGCAGTTCTTC
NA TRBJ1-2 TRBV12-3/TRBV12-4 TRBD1 CASSFGTGSGYTF TGTGCCAGCAGTTTCGGGACAGGATCTGGCTACACCTTC
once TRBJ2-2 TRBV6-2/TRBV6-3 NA CASSYNYGGSTGELFF TGTGCCAGCAGTTATAATTATGGGGGTTCCACCGGGGAGCTGTTTTTT
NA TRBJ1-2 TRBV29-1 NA CSIRNTEGNYGYTF TGCAGCATCCGAAATACTGAGGGGAACTATGGCTACACCTTC
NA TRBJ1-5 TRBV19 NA CASSIEAQGQPQHF TGTGCCAGTAGTATAGAGGCGCAGGGGCAGCCCCAGCATTTT
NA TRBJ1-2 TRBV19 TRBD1 CASSAGGPGYTF TGTGCCAGTAGTGCAGGGGGCCCTGGCTACACCTTC
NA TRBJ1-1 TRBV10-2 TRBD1 CASRQGAEAFF TGCGCCAGCAGGCAGGGGGCTGAAGCTTTCTTT
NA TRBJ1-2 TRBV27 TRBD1 CASSPDRGLDGYTF TGTGCCAGCAGTCCCGACAGGGGGCTCGATGGCTACACCTTC
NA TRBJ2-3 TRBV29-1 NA CSAQVTDTQYF TGCAGCGCACAGGTCACAGATACGCAGTATTTT
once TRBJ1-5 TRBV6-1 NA CASSVSGTGRNQPQHF TGTGCCAGCAGTGTCTCAGGAACCGGGCGCAATCAGCCCCAGCATTTT
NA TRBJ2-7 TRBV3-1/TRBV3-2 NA CASSQEGIYEQYF TGTGCCAGCAGCCAAGAGGGCATCTACGAGCAGTACTTC
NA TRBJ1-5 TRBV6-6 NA CASSFGWEGSNQPQHF TGTGCCAGCAGTTTTGGTTGGGAAGGTAGCAATCAGCCCCAGCATTTT
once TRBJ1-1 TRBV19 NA CASSMGQGIVNTEAFF TGTGCCAGTAGTATGGGCCAAGGAATTGTGAACACTGAAGCTTTCTTT
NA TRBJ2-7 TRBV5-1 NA CASSLGHSYEQYF TGCGCCAGCAGCTTGGGGCATTCCTACGAGCAGTACTTC
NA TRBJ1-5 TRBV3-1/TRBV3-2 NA CASSQAGNRQPQHF TGTGCCAGCAGCCAAGCGGGTAACCGACAGCCCCAGCATTTT
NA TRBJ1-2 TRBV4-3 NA CASSQEPHGQGLGGYGYTF TGCGCCAGCAGCCAAGAACCCCACGGTCAGGGTCTCGGGGGCTATGGCTACACCTTC
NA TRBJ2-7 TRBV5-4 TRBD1 CASSPGTEYTYEQYF TGTGCCAGCAGTCCCGGGACAGAATACACCTACGAGCAGTACTTC
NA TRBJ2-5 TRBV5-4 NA CASSLDGEEGYF TGTGCCAGCAGCTTGGACGGAGAAGAGGGGTACTTC
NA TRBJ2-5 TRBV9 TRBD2 CASTGSGGNQETQYF TGTGCCAGCACCGGGAGCGGGGGGAACCAAGAGACCCAGTACTTC
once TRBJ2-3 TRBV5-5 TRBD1 CASSLRDRSDTQYF TGTGCCAGCAGCTTGAGGGACAGATCAGATACGCAGTATTTT
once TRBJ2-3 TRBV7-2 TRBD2 CASSLGGGAFTDTQYF TGTGCCAGCAGCTTAGGCGGGGGGGCCTTCACAGATACGCAGTATTTT
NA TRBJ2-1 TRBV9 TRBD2 CASSARGGPLTYNEQFF TGTGCCAGCAGCGCGCGGGGGGGCCCCCTAACCTACAATGAGCAGTTCTTC
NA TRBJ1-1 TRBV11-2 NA CASSMGEATEAFF TGTGCCAGCAGCATGGGGGAGGCCACTGAAGCTTTCTTT
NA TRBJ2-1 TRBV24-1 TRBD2 CATSDLSGGKNNEQFF TGTGCCACCAGTGATTTGTCGGGGGGTAAGAACAATGAGCAGTTCTTC
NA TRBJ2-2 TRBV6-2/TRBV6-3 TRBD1 CASTYYRGNTGELFF TGTGCCAGCACTTACTACAGGGGGAACACCGGGGAGCTGTTTTTT